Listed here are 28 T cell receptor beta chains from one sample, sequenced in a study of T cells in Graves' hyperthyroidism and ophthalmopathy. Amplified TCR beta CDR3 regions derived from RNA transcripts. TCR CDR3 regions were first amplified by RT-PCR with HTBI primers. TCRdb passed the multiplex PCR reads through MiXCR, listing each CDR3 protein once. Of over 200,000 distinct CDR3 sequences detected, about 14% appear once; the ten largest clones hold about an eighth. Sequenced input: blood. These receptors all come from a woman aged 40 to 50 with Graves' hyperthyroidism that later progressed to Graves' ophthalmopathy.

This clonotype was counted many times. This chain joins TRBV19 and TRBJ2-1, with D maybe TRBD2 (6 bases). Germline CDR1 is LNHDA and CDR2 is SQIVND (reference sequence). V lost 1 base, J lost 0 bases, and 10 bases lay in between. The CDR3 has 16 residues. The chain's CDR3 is CASSIGLGSSYNEQFF. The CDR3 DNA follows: TGTGCCAGTAGTATAGGTCTCGGGAGCTCCTACAATGAGCAGTTCTTC.

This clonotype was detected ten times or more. The CDR3 is CASSSRTGATGELFF. The DNA of the CDR3 is TGTGCCAGCAGCTCCAGGACAGGGGCCACCGGGGAGCTGTTTTTT. This rearrangement joins TRBV7-9 to TRBJ2-2; the match to TRBD1 covers 9 bases. Germline V gene lookup returns CDR1 SEHNR and CDR2 FQNEAQ (reference sequence). The CDR3 consists of 15 residues. The V and J ends lost 4 bases and 4 bases, in that order; junction bases with no gene match: 4.

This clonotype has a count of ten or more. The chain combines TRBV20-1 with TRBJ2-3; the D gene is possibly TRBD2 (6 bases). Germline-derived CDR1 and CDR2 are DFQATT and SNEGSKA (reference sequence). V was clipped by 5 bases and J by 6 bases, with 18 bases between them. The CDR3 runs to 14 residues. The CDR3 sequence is CSARGTIVLDTQYF. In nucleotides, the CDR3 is TGCAGTGCTCGCGGGACCATAGTTTTGGATACGCAGTATTTT.

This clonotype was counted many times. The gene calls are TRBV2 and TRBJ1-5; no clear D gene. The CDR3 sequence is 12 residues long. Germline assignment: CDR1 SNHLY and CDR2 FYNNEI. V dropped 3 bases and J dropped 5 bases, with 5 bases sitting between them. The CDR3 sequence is CASSDMYQPQHF. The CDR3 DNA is TGTGCCAGCAGTGACATGTATCAGCCCCAGCATTTT.

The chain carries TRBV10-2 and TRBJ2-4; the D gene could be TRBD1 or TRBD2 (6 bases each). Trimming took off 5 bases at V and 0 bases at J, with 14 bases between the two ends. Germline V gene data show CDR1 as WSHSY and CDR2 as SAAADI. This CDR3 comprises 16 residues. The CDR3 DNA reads TGCGCCAGCAGTAACCCCCGGGGGCGAGCCAAAAACATTCAGTACTTC. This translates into CASSNPRGRAKNIQYF.

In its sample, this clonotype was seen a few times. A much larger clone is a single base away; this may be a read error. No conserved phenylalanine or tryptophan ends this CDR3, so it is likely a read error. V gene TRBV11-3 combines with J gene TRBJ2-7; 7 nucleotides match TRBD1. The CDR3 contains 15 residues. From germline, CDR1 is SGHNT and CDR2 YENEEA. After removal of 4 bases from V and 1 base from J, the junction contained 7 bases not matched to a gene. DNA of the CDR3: TGTGCCAGCAGCTCCCATGGGGACAGTTCCTACGAGCAGTACTTG. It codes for CASSSHGDSSYEQYL.

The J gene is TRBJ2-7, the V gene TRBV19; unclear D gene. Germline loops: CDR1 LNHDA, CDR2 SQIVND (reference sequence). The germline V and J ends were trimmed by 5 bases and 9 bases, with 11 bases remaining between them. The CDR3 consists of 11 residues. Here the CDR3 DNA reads TGTGCCAGTAGTGATTCTGTTGTGCAGTACTTC. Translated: CASSDSVVQYF.

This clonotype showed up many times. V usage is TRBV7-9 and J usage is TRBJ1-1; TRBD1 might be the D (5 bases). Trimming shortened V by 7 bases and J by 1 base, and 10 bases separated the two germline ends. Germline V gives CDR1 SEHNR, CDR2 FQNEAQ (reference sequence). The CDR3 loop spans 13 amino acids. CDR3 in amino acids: CASTGSKNTEAFF. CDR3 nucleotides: TGTGCCAGCACAGGGTCGAAGAACACTGAAGCTTTCTTT.

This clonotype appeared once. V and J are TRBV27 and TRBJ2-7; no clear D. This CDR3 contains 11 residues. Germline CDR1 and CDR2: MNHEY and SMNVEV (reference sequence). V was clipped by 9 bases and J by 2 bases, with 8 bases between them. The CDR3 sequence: CARRKAYEQYV. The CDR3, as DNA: TGTGCCAGGAGGAAAGCCTACGAGCAGTACGTC.

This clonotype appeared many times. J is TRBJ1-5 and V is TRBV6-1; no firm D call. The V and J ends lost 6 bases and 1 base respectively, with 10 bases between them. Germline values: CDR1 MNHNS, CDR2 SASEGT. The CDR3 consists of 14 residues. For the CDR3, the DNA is TGTGCCAGCAGCGACATTGGGAGCAATCAGCCCCAGCATTTT. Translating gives CASSDIGSNQPQHF.

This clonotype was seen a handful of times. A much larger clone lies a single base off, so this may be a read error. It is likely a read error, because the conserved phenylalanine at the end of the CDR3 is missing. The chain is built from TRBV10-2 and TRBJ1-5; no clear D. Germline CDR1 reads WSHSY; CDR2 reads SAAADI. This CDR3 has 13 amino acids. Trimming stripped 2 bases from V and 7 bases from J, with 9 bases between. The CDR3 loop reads CASSEGGMQPQHL. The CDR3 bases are TGCGCCAGCAGTGAGGGAGGCATGCAGCCCCAGCATCTT.

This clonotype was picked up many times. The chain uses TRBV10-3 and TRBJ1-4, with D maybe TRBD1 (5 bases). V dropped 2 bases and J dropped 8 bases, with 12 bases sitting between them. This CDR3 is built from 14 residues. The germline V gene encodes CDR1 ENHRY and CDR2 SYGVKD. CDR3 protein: CAISEQGGREKLFF. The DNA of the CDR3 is TGTGCCATCAGTGAGCAGGGTGGTAGGGAAAAACTGTTTTTT.

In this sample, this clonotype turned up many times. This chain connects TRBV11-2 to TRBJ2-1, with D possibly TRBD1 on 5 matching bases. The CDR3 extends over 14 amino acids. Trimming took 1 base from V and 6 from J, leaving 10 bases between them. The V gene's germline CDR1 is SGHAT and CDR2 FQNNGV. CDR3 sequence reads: CASSLGATVNEQFF. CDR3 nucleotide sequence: TGTGCCAGCAGCTTAGGCGCGACAGTCAATGAGCAGTTCTTC.

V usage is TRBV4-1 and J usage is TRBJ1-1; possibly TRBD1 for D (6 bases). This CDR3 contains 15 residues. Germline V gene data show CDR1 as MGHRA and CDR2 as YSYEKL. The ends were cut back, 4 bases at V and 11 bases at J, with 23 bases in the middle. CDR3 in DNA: TGCGCCAGCAGCCGACCAGGGGACTTACTTACTTTGGCTTTCTTT. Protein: CASSRPGDLLTLAFF.

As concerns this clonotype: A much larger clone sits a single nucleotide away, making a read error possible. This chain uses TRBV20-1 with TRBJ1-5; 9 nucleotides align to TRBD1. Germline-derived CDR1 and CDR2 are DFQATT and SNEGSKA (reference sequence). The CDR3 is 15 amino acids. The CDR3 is CSAKVGTGSNRPQHF. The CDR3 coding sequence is TGCAGTGCTAAAGTAGGGACAGGGTCAAATCGGCCCCAGCATTTT.

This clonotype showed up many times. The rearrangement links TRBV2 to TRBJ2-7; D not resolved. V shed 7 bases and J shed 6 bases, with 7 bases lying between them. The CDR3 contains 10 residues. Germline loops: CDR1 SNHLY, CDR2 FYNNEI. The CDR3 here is CASKTTEQYF. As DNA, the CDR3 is TGTGCCAGCAAAACTACCGAGCAGTACTTC.

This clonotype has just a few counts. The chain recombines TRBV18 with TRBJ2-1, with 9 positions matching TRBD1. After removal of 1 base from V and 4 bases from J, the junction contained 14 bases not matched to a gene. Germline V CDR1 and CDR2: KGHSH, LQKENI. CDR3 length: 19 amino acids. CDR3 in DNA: TGTGCCAGCTCACCACTTGCGAAGGGACAGGGAGGGACTTACAATGAGCAGTTCTTC. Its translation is CASSPLAKGQGGTYNEQFF.

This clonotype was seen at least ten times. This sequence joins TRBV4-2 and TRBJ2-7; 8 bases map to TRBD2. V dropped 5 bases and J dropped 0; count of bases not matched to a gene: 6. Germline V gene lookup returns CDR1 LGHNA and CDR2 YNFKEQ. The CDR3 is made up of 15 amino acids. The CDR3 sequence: CASSMREASSYEQYF. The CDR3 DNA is TGTGCCAGCAGCATGCGGGAGGCTAGCTCCTACGAGCAGTACTTC.

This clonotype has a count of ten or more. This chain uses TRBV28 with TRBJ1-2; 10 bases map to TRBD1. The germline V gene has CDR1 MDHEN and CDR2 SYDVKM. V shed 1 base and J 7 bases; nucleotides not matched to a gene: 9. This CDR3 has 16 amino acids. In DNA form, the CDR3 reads TGTGCCAGCAGTTTATCGGGATCGACAGGGGGCTTTGGCTACACCTTC. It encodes CASSLSGSTGGFGYTF.

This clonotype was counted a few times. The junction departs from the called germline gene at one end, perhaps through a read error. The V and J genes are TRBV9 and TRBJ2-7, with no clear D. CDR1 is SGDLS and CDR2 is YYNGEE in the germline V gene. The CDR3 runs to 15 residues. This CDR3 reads CASSPSPLSSYGQYF. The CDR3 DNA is TGTGCCAGCAGCCCAAGCCCTCTAAGCTCCTACGGGCAGTACTTC.

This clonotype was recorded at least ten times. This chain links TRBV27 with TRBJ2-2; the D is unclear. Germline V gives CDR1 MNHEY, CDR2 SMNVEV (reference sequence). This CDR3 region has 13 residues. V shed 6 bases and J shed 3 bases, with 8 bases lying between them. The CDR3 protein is CASRILDTGELFF. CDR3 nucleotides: TGTGCCAGCAGAATTCTGGACACCGGGGAGCTGTTTTTT.

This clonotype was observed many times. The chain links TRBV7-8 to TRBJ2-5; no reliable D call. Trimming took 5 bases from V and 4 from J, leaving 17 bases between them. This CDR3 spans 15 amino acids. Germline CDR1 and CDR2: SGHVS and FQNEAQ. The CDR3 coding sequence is TGTGCCAGCAGCCCGAGGAGTCAGTGGGGAGAGACCCAGTACTTC. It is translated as CASSPRSQWGETQYF.

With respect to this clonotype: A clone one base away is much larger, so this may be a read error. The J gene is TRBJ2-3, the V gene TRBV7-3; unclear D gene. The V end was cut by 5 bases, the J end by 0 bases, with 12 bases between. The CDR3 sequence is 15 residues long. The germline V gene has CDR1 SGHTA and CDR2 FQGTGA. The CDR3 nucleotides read TGTGCCAGCAGCCCAAGGGTGGGAAGCACAGATACGCAGTATTTT. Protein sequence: CASSPRVGSTDTQYF. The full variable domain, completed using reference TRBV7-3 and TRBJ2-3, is GAGVSQTPSNKVTEKGKYVELRCDPISGHTALYWYRQSLGQGPEFLIYFQGTGAADDSGLPNDRFFAVRPEGSVSTLKIQRTERGDSAVYLCASSPRVGSTDTQYFGPGTRLTVL.

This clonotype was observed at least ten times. The CDR3 region is CASSPGQGTYQPQHF. CDR3 nucleotides: TGTGCCAGTAGCCCGGGACAGGGGACATATCAGCCCCAGCATTTT. The J gene is TRBJ1-5, the V gene TRBV19; 10 bases map to TRBD1. J gave up 5 bases and V 6 bases, and 7 bases lay outside the gene matches. This CDR3 is built from 15 residues. The germline gives CDR1 LNHDA, CDR2 SQIVND (reference sequence).

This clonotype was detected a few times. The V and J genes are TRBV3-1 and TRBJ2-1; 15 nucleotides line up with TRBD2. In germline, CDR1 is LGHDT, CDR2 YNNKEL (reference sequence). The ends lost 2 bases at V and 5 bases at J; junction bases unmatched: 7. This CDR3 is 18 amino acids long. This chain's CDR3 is CASSQFSGTSGRNNEQFF. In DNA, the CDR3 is TGTGCCAGCAGCCAATTCTCCGGGACTAGCGGGAGGAACAATGAGCAGTTCTTC.

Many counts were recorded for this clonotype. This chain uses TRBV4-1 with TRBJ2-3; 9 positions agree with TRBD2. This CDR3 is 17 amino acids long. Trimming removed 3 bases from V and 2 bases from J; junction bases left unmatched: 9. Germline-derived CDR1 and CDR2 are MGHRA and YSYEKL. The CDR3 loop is CASSHGQGLAYTDTQYF. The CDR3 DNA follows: TGCGCCAGCAGCCATGGGCAGGGACTAGCTTACACAGATACGCAGTATTTT.

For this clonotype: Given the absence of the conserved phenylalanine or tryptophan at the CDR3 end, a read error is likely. The chain's CDR3 is CASSSRLASNQPQHS. In DNA, the CDR3 is TGTGCCAGCAGTTCCCGACTGGCCAGCAATCAGCCCCAGCATTCT. The rearrangement uses TRBV12-3 or TRBV12-4 and TRBJ1-5; no firm D call. Trimming stripped 4 bases from V and 1 base from J, with 11 bases between. The CDR3 has 15 residues.

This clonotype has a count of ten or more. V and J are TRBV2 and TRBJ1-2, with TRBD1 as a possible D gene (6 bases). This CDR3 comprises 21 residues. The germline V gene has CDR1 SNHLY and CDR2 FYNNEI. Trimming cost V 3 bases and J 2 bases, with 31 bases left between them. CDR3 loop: CASSDPFNIGAGDFVNYGYTF. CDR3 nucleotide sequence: TGTGCCAGCAGTGATCCATTCAACATAGGCGCAGGGGACTTCGTGAACTATGGCTACACCTTC.